The entry below gives a single TCR beta chain sequence along with its context. Sequencing used immunoSEQ multiplex PCR; TCRdb keeps in-frame clones, though not all of them. The table has some 87,000 clones, roughly four fifths seen once. The data are from a study of radiotherapy plus CTLA-4 blockade in lung cancer. Germline CDR1 and CDR2: SGHDT and YYEEEE. CDR3 length: 13 amino acids. Trimming removed 2 bases from V and 9 bases from J, with 12 bases in between. The chain combines TRBV5-6 with TRBJ2-1, with a tentative D call TRBD2 (5 bases). The sample here was peripheral blood, taken from a patient treated with radiotherapy plus ipilimumab. This receptor was identified in a human donor with non-small cell lung cancer that progressed on radiotherapy plus ipilimumab. The chain's CDR3 is CASSFTRWGEQFF. CDR3 sequence (DNA): TGTGCCAGCAGCTTTACTAGATGGGGTGAGCAGTTCTTC.